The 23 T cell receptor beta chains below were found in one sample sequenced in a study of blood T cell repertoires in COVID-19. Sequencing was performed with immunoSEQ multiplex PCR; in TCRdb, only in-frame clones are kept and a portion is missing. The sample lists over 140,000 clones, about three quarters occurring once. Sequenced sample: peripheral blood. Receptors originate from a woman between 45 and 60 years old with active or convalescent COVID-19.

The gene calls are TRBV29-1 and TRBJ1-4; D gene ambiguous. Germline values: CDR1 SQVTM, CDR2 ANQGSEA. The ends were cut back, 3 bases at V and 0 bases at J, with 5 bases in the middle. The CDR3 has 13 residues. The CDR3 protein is CSVEAATNEKLFF. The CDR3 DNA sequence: TGCAGCGTTGAGGCGGCAACTAATGAAAAACTGTTTTTT.

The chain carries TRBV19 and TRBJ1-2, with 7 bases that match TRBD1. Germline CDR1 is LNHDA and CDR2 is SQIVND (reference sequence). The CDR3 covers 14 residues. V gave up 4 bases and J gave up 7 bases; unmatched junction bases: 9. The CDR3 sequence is CASSTPDRPTGYTF. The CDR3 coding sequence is TGTGCCAGTAGTACCCCGGACAGGCCGACTGGCTACACCTTC.

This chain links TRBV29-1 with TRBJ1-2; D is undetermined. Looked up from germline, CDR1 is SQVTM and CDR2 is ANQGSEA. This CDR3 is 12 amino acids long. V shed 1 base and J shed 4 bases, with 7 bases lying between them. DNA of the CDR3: TGCAGCGTTGAAGCGAGCCTCTATGGCTACACCTTC. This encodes CSVEASLYGYTF.

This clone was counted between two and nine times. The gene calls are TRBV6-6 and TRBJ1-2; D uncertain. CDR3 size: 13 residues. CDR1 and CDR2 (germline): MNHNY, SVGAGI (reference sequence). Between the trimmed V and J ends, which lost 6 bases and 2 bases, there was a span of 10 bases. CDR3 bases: TGTGCCAGCAGGAAAACGGGAAACTATGGCTACACCTTC. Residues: CASRKTGNYGYTF.

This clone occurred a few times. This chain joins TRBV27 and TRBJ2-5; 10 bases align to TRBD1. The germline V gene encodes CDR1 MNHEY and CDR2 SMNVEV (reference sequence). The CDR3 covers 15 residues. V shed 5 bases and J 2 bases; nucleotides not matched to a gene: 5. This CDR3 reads CASSGTGALQETQYF. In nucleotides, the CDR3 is TGTGCCAGCAGTGGGACAGGGGCACTACAAGAGACCCAGTACTTC.

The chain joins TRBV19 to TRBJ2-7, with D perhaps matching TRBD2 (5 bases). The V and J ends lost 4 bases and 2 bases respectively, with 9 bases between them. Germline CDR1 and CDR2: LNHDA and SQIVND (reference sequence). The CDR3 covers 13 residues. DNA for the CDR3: TGTGCCAGTAGTACCCAGAGGGCCTACGAGCAGTACTTC. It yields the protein CASSTQRAYEQYF.

The CDR3 reads CASSLTGANEKLFF. The CDR3 region has the DNA TGTGCCAGCAGCTTGACAGGGGCTAATGAAAAACTGTTTTTT. This chain links TRBV7-9 with TRBJ1-4; 8 bases fit TRBD1. Germline values: CDR1 SEHNR, CDR2 FQNEAQ (reference sequence). V shed 3 bases, J shed 3 bases, and the junction held 0 bases outside the gene matches. CDR3 length: 14 residues.

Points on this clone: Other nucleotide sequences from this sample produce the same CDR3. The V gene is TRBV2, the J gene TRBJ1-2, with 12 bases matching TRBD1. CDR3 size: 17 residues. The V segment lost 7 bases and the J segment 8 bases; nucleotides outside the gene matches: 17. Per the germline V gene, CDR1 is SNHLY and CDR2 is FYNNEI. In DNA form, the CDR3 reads TGTGCCAGCAACTTTGGGGGACAGGGGGCGCAAAGGGGGGGCTACACCTTC. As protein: CASNFGGQGAQRGGYTF.

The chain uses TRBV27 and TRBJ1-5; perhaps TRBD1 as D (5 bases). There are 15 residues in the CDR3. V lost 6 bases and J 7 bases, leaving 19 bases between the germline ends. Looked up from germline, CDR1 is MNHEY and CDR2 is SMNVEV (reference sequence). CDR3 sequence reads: CASSLGSGFWQPQHF. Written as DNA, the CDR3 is TGTGCCAGCAGCCTAGGGTCAGGGTTCTGGCAGCCCCAGCATTTT.

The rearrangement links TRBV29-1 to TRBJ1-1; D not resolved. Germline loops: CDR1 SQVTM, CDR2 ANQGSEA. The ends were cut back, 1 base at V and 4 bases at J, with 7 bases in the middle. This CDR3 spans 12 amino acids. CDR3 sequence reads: CSVEAESTEAFF. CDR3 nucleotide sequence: TGCAGCGTTGAAGCCGAGAGCACTGAAGCTTTCTTT.

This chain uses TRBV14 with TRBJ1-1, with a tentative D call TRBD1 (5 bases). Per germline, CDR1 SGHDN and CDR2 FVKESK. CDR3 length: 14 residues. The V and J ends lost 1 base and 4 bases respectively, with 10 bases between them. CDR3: CASSQVGGVTEAFF. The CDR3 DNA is TGTGCCAGCAGCCAAGTGGGGGGAGTCACTGAAGCTTTCTTT.

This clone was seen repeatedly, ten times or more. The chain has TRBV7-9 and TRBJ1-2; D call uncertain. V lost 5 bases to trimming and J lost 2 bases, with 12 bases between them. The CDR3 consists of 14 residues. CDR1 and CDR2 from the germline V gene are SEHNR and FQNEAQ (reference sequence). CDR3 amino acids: CASSPTTGNYGYTF. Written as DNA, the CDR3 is TGTGCCAGCAGCCCGACGACGGGGAACTATGGCTACACCTTC. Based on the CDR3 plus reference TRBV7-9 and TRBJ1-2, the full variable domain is DTGVSQNPRHKITKRGQNVTFRCDPISEHNRLYWYRQTLGQGPEFLTYFQNEAQLEKSRLLSDRFSAERPKGSFSTLEIQRTEQGDSAMYLCASSPTTGNYGYTFGSGTRLTVV.

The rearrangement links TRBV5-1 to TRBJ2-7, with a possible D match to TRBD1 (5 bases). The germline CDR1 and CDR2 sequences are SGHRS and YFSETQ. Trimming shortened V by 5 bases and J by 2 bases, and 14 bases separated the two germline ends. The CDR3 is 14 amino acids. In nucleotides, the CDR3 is TGCGCCAGCAGACGAACGGACACCGCCTACGAGCAGTACTTC. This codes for CASRRTDTAYEQYF.

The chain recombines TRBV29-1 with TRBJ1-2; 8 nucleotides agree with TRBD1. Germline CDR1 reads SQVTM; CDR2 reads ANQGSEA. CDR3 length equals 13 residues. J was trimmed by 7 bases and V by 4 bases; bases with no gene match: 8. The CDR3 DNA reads TGCAGCGTTGCCGACAGGGGAGGTTCTGGCTACACCTTC. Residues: CSVADRGGSGYTF. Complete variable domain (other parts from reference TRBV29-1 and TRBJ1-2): SAVISQKPSRDICQRGTSLTIQCQVDSQVTMMFWYRQQPGQSLTLIATANQGSEATYESGFVIDKFPISRPNLTFSTLTVSNMSPEDSSIYLCSVADRGGSGYTFGSGTRLTVV.

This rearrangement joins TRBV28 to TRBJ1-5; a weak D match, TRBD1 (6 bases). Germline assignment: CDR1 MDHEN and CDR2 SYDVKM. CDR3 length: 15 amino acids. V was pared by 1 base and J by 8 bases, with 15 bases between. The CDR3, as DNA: TGTGCCAGCAGTTTATCAGGGACAAGGCCAAAGCCCCAGCATTTT. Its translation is CASSLSGTRPKPQHF.

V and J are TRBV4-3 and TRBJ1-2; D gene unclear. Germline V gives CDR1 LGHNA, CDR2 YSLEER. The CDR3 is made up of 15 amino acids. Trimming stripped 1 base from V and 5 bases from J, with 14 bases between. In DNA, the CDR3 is TGCGCCAGCAGCCAAGGAAACAGCCCGTCGTATGGCTACACCTTC. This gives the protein CASSQGNSPSYGYTF.

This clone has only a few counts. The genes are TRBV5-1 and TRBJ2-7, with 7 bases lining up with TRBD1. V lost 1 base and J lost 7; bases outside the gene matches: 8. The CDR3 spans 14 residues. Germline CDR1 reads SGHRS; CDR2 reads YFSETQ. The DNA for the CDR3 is TGCGCCAGCAGCTTGTGGGACAGTGTTCTTGAGCAGTACTTC. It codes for CASSLWDSVLEQYF.

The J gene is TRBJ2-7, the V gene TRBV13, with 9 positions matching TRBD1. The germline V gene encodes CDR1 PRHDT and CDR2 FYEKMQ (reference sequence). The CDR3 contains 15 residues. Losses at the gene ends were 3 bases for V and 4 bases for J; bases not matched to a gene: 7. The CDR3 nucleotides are TGTGCCAGCAGCTTCGACGGGACAGGGACTTACGAGCAGTACTTC. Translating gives CASSFDGTGTYEQYF. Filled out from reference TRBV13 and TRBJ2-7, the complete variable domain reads AAGVIQSPRHLIKEKRETATLKCYPIPRHDTVYWYQQGPGQDPQFLISFYEKMQSDKGSIPDRFSAQQFSDYHSELNMSSLELGDSALYFCASSFDGTGTYEQYFGPGTRLTVT.

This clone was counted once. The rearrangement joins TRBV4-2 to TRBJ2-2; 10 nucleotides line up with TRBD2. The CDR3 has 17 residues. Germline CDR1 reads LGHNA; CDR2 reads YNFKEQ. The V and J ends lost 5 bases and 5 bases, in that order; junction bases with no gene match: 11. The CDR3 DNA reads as TGTGCCAGCAGCTCCCTAGCTAGCGGGAGTGTGACCGGGGAGCTGTTTTTT. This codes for CASSSLASGSVTGELFF.

CDR3 sequence: CAWSVQGGYTF. As DNA, the CDR3 is TGTGCCTGGAGTGTTCAGGGTGGCTACACCTTC. The rearrangement links TRBV30 to TRBJ1-2; the D gene is possibly TRBD1 (5 bases). V was clipped by 0 bases and J by 7 bases, with 6 bases between them. The CDR3 contains 11 residues. Germline values: CDR1 GTSNPN, CDR2 SVGIG (reference sequence).

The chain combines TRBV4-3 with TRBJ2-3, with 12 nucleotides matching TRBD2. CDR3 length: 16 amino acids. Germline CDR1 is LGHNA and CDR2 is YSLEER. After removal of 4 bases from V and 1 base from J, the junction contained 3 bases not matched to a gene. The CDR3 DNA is TGCGCCAGCAGCCCTCTAGCGGGAGGGGGCACAGATACGCAGTATTTT. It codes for CASSPLAGGGTDTQYF.

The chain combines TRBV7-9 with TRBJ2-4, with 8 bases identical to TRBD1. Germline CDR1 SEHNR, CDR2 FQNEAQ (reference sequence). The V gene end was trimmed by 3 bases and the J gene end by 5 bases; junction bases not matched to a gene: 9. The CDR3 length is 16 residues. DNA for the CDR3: TGTGCCAGCAGCTTCCGGACAGGGTCAGGGGAAAACATTCAGTACTTC. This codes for CASSFRTGSGENIQYF.

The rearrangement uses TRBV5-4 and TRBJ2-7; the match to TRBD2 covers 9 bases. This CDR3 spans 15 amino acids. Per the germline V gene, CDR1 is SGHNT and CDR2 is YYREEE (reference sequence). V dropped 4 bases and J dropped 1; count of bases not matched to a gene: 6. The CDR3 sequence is CASSAGGTLSYEQYF. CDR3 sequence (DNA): TGTGCCAGCAGCGCGGGGGGGACGCTATCCTACGAGCAGTACTTC.